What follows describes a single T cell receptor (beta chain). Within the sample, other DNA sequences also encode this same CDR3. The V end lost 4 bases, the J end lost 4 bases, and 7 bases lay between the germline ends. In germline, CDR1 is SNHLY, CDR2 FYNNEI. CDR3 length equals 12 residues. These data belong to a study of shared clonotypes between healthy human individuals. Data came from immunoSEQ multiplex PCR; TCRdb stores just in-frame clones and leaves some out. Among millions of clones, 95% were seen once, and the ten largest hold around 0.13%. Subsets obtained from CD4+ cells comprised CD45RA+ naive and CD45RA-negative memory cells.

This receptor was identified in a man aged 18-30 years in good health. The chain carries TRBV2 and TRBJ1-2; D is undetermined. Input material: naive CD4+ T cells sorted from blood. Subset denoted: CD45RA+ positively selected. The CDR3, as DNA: TGTGCCAGCAGTGCTGGCACCTATGGCTACACCTTC. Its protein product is CASSAGTYGYTF.